The source of this TCR beta chain is a study of PD-L1 blockade in urothelial cancer. Study context: As for prior chemotherapy regimens, patients had received 0 to 3. Blood was subjected to analysis at 3 weeks (second dose) and 6 weeks following treatment start. Blood-derived samples held a median approximately 150,000 T cells.

As concerns this clone: What it binds is not known.

Germline CDR1 and CDR2: KGHSH and LQKENI. This CDR3 region has 14 residues. J lost 5 bases, V lost 3 bases, and 4 bases had no gene match. Time point indicated: peripheral blood 6 weeks after treatment start. Some clones are missing from TCRdb's copy, which holds only in-frame ones; the method was immunoSEQ multiplex PCR. The sample yields 35,000 to 45,000 clones, around 84% seen once. Study results and caveats: Clonality of blood TCR below the median before treatment predicted better survival.

The source of this sequence is a man aged 70-80 years with urothelial cancer. The starting material was PBMCs, obtained around atezolizumab (anti-PD-L1) treatment. The V call is TRBV18, the J call TRBJ2-1, with 7 positions matching TRBD2. CDR3 in DNA: TGTGCCAGCTCACCGGGAGGGGAACACAATGAGCAGTTCTTC. Its protein product is CASSPGGEHNEQFF. Combining the CDR3 with reference TRBV18 and TRBJ2-1 gives the whole variable domain NAGVMQNPRHLVRRRGQEARLRCSPMKGHSHVYWYRQLPEEGLKFMVYLQKENIIDESGMPKERFSAEFPKEGPSILRIQQVVRGDSAAYFCASSPGGEHNEQFFGPGTRLTVL.